The 13 T cell receptor beta chains below come from one sample, sequenced in a study of identifying expanded T cells in peripheral blood. Profiled with immunoSEQ multiplex PCR; TCRdb holds only in-frame clones, not every one. The sample records 100,000 or so clones, roughly 85% being singletons. The sequencing input was blood. The receptors here all came from a person between 18 and 75 years old in good health.

This clone was detected many times. CDR3: CASSFGRAYEQYF. DNA of the CDR3: TGTGCCAGCAGCTTCGGCAGGGCCTACGAGCAGTACTTC. The genes are TRBV13 and TRBJ2-7, with D maybe TRBD1 (5 bases). Deletions cut 3 bases from V and 2 bases from J, with 8 bases between. This CDR3 has 13 amino acids. Per the germline V gene, CDR1 is PRHDT and CDR2 is FYEKMQ (reference sequence).

The chain uses TRBV2 and TRBJ2-5; 7 nucleotides agree with TRBD1. CDR3 length equals 12 residues. V trimming: 9 bases; J trimming: 3 bases; junction bases outside the gene matches: 4. Germline loops: CDR1 SNHLY, CDR2 FYNNEI. The CDR3 DNA reads as TGTGCCAGTTTGGGACAGAAAGAGACCCAGTACTTC. As protein: CASLGQKETQYF.

The V and J genes are TRBV12-2 and TRBJ2-5; no check of the table's D call, TRBD2, against the DNA was made. TRBV12-2 is a pseudogene locus. The CDR3 sequence is 17 residues long. CDR3 DNA: TGTGCAAGTCGCTTAGATAAGCGGGGGGTCGCTCAAGAGACCCAGTACTTC. This encodes CASRLDKRGVAQETQYF.

This clone occurred once. The rearrangement joins TRBV5-4 to TRBJ2-5; 13 bases map to TRBD2. V trimming: 2 bases; J trimming: 5 bases; junction bases outside the gene matches: 3. The CDR3 covers 15 residues. Germline values: CDR1 SGHNT, CDR2 YYREEE (reference sequence). CDR3 DNA sequence: TGTGCCAGCAGCTTTACTAGCGGGGGGGCCGAGACCCAGTACTTC. Translating gives CASSFTSGGAETQYF.

In its sample, this clone was seen once. The chain links TRBV5-4 to TRBJ2-1; D possibly corresponds to TRBD1 (5 bases). Germline loops: CDR1 SGHNT, CDR2 YYREEE (reference sequence). The CDR3 runs 15 residues. Trimming removed 4 bases at V and 4 bases at J, with 15 bases between. This CDR3 is CASSVGAGQYNEQFF. The CDR3 nucleotides read TGTGCCAGCAGCGTTGGGGCAGGGCAATACAATGAGCAGTTCTTC.

The chain couples TRBV2 to TRBJ2-1, with D perhaps matching TRBD2 (5 bases). Per the germline V gene, CDR1 is SNHLY and CDR2 is FYNNEI. The CDR3 runs 15 residues. V lost 0 bases, J lost 4 bases, and 10 bases lay in between. The CDR3 DNA sequence: TGTGCCAGCAGTGAAGCGTATACTAGATACAATGAGCAGTTCTTC. Its protein is CASSEAYTRYNEQFF.

About this clone: This specimen includes other DNA sequences encoding the same CDR3. The V and J genes are TRBV5-1 and TRBJ2-7; no clear D. Deletions cut 0 bases from V and 4 bases from J, with 2 bases between. The germline CDR1 and CDR2 sequences are SGHRS and YFSETQ. The CDR3 sequence is 11 residues long. The CDR3 coding sequence is TGCGCCAGCAGCTTGGGGTACGAGCAGTACTTC. This translates into CASSLGYEQYF. Drawing the rest from reference TRBV5-1 and TRBJ2-7, the complete variable domain is KAGVTQTPRYLIKTRGQQVTLSCSPISGHRSVSWYQQTPGQGLQFLFEYFSETQRNKGNFPGRFSGRQFSNSRSEMNVSTLELGDSALYLCASSLGYEQYFGPGTRLTVT.

The V and J genes are TRBV7-2 and TRBJ1-5; TRBD1 might be the D (5 bases). The CDR3 has 15 residues. CDR1 is SGHTA and CDR2 is FQGNSA in the germline V gene. V was shortened by 1 base and J by 6 bases, with 13 bases between the two germline ends. The CDR3 is CASSLEAGTGQPQHF. The CDR3 bases are TGTGCCAGCAGCTTAGAAGCAGGGACGGGTCAGCCCCAGCATTTT.

The chain recombines TRBV6-6 with TRBJ2-5; a weak D match, TRBD1 (6 bases). The germline V gene has CDR1 MNHNY and CDR2 SVGAGI (reference sequence). The V and J ends lost 0 bases and 7 bases respectively, with 12 bases between them. The CDR3 runs 14 residues. CDR3 coding DNA: TGTGCCAGCAGTTACTCGACAGGCCTGGGGACCCAGTACTTC. Translating it yields CASSYSTGLGTQYF.

This clone was counted once. The rearrangement joins TRBV28 to TRBJ1-4; 9 positions agree with TRBD1. The J segment lost 4 bases and the V segment lost 4 bases, leaving 4 bases of the junction unmatched. Germline CDR1 and CDR2: MDHEN and SYDVKM. The CDR3 extends over 15 amino acids. CDR3 sequence (DNA): TGTGCCAGCAGTTCGACGACAGGGGGTAATGAAAAACTGTTTTTT. Translation: CASSSTTGGNEKLFF.

V and J are TRBV28 and TRBJ2-7; 8 bases map to TRBD1. V shed 3 bases, J shed 5 bases, and the junction held 6 bases outside the gene matches. The CDR3 consists of 14 residues. Germline CDR1 reads MDHEN; CDR2 reads SYDVKM. This CDR3 reads CASSFGTGFDEQYF. The DNA of the CDR3 is TGTGCCAGCAGTTTCGGGACAGGTTTCGACGAGCAGTACTTC. The full variable domain, rest sourced from reference TRBV28 and TRBJ2-7, is DVKVTQSSRYLVKRTGEKVFLECVQDMDHENMFWYRQDPGLGLRLIYFSYDVKMKEKGDIPEGYSVSREKKERFSLILESASTNQTSMYLCASSFGTGFDEQYFGPGTRLTVT.

V and J are TRBV10-3 and TRBJ2-1; TRBD1 or TRBD2 may be the D gene (5 bases each). Germline V gene data show CDR1 as ENHRY and CDR2 as SYGVKD. The CDR3 is 15 amino acids. Trimming took off 6 bases at V and 3 bases at J, with 15 bases between the two ends. The CDR3 region has the DNA TGTGCCATCAGCAATATCGGGGCCTACTACAATGAGCAGTTCTTC. Its protein is CAISNIGAYYNEQFF.

The J gene is TRBJ1-1, the V gene TRBV19; perhaps TRBD1 as D (6 bases). The ends were cut back, 6 bases at V and 1 base at J, with 24 bases in the middle. The CDR3 covers 18 residues. The germline V gene encodes CDR1 LNHDA and CDR2 SQIVND (reference sequence). CDR3 region: CASRMPTGQAGWNTEAFF. The CDR3 DNA follows: TGTGCCAGTAGGATGCCAACAGGGCAGGCGGGGTGGAACACTGAAGCTTTCTTT.